This T cell receptor beta chain was captured by sequencing in a study of CD8+ T cells in alopecia areata. Extracted RNA was reverse transcribed, and the resulting cDNA served as sequencing template. Sequencing was performed with immunoSEQ multiplex PCR; in TCRdb, only in-frame clones are kept and a portion is missing. The table lists roughly 120,000 clones, around 58% of them singletons, with around 30% in the top ten. The V gene lost 8 bases and the J gene lost 4 bases, with 12 bases spanning the gap. The CDR3 extends over 14 amino acids. From germline, CDR1 is MNHNS and CDR2 SASEGT. Sample treatment: oral pan-JAK inhibitor, 5-10 mg twice daily.

Sequenced here: CD8+ T cells sorted from blood, sampled at week 4, from a patient treated with tofacitinib. The genes are TRBV6-1 and TRBJ2-6; D not resolved. The TCR originated in a human donor with alopecia areata. CDR3 loop: CASPRYYGANVLTF. The CDR3 DNA is TGTGCCAGCCCGAGATATTACGGGGCCAACGTCCTGACTTTC.